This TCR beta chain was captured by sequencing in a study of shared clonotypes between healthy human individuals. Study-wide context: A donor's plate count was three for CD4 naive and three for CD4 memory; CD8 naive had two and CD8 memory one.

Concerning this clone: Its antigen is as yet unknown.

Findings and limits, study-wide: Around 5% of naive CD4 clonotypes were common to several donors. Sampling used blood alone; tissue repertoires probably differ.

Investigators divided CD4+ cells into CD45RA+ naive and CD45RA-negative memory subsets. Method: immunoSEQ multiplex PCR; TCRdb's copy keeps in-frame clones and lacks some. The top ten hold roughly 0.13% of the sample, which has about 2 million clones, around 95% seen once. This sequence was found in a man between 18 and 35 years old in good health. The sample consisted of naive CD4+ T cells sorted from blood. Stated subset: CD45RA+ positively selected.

The CDR3 reads CASSVGFGTPNTEAFF. Here the CDR3 DNA reads TGTGCCAGCAGCGTAGGTTTTGGCACTCCGAACACTGAAGCTTTCTTT. This chain connects TRBV9 to TRBJ1-1, with D uncertain. Germline lookup yields CDR1 SGDLS and CDR2 YYNGEE. V was cut by 0 bases and J by 1 base, with 13 bases left in between. This CDR3 spans 16 amino acids.